This TCR beta chain was obtained from a study of cytomegalovirus exposure and HLA in healthy donors. Sequencing was performed with immunoSEQ multiplex PCR; in TCRdb, only in-frame clones are kept and a portion is missing. The sample includes some 170,000 clones, around nine tenths of them seen just once. V was shortened by 4 bases and J by 2 bases, with 11 bases between the two germline ends. CDR1 is SQVTM and CDR2 is ANQGSEA in the germline V gene. The CDR3 contains 13 residues. Material for sequencing was PBMCs. The chain combines TRBV29-1 with TRBJ1-1; the D gene is possibly TRBD1 (6 bases). This receptor was identified in a man aged 18-30 years in good health and CMV-seropositive. The CDR3 here is CSVGVRGNTEAFF. CDR3 in DNA: TGCAGCGTTGGGGTCAGGGGAAACACTGAAGCTTTCTTT.